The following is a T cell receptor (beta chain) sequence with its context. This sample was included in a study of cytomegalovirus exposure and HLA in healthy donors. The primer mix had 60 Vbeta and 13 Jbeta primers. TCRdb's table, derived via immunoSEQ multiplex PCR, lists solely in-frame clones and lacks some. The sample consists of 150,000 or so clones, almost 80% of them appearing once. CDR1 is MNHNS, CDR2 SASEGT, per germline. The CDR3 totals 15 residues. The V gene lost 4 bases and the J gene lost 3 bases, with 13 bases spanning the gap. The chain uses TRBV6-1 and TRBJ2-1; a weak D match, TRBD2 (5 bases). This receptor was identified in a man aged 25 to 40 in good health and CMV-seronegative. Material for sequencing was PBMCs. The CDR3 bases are TGTGCCAGCAGTGGGGAGCATGGTCGCTACAATGAGCAGTTCTTC. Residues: CASSGEHGRYNEQFF.